This T cell receptor (beta chain) emerged from a study of T cells after yellow fever vaccination. TCRdb reanalysed the 5' RACE reads using MiXCR and keeps one entry per CDR3 protein. The sample has approximately 510,000 distinct CDR3 sequences; 20% to 25% are singletons. The V end was cut by 1 base, the J end by 1 base, with 11 bases between. The CDR3 covers 15 residues. CDR1 SGHDT and CDR2 YYEEEE come from the germline V gene. The material was PBMCs, obtained about 20 days after the first yellow fever vaccination. This clonotype originated in a man younger than 35 who received the YFV17D yellow fever vaccine. This chain links TRBV5-6 with TRBJ1-1; D call uncertain. The DNA for the CDR3 is TGTGCCAGCAGCTTGCAAGGAGCGCCGAACACTGAAGCTTTCTTT. It translates to CASSLQGAPNTEAFF.